This T cell receptor (beta chain) was identified in a study of blood T cell repertoires in COVID-19. On the study more broadly: Samples representing acute and convalescent COVID-19 were sourced from the United States, Italy and Spain. Nucleic acid was either cDNA or gDNA, and it came from T cells, B-cell-depleted T cells, or PBMCs.

Methods used by the authors: Using reference gene primer amplification, nucleated cell counts were estimated. TCRdb's copy holds only in-frame clones and misses some; the assay was immunoSEQ multiplex PCR. That table is the source of V, J and clone size, and D and trimming were worked out from the DNA. Among around 100,000 clones listed, 87% were seen once. V lost 1 base to trimming and J lost 1 base; unmatched junction nucleotides: 9. This CDR3 is built from 18 residues. Germline lookup yields CDR1 SNHLY and CDR2 FYNNEI. The specimen was peripheral blood. The chain is built from TRBV2 and TRBJ2-1, with TRBD1 identical over 8 bases. The sequence derives from a human donor in a cohort sampled during active COVID-19. The CDR3 sequence: CASSEDSGTGASYNEQFF. The CDR3 region has the DNA TGTGCCAGCAGTGAAGATTCTGGGACAGGAGCGTCCTACAATGAGCAGTTCTTC.